This T cell receptor (beta chain) originates from a study of T-cell memory formation after mild COVID-19. Study overall: Largely donor-specific TCR clusters were found. Study outcomes and limitations: The authors left the SARS-CoV-2 specificity of second-wave clones peaking on day 37 unconfirmed.

In its sample, this clonotype was seen once. Its antigen is currently unknown. Germline V lookup: CDR1 MNHNY, CDR2 SVGAGI (reference sequence). This CDR3 comprises 15 residues. With 4 bases removed from V and 3 bases from J, the gap between germline ends came to 13 bases. TCRdb passed the 5' RACE reads through MiXCR, listing each CDR3 protein once. The sample lists just under 550,000 distinct CDR3 sequences, roughly 20% occurring once. The receptor comes from an adult woman who had mild COVID-19 (a few samples of this study predate the infection). Cell type and time point are not known. Sequenced: PBMCs or a T cell subset sorted from them (not recorded which). The gene calls are TRBV6-6 and TRBJ2-4; a weak D match, TRBD2 (6 bases). CDR3 in DNA: TGTGCCAGCAGTTTCTGGCGGGAAGACAAAAACATTCAGTACTTC. Amino acids: CASSFWREDKNIQYF.